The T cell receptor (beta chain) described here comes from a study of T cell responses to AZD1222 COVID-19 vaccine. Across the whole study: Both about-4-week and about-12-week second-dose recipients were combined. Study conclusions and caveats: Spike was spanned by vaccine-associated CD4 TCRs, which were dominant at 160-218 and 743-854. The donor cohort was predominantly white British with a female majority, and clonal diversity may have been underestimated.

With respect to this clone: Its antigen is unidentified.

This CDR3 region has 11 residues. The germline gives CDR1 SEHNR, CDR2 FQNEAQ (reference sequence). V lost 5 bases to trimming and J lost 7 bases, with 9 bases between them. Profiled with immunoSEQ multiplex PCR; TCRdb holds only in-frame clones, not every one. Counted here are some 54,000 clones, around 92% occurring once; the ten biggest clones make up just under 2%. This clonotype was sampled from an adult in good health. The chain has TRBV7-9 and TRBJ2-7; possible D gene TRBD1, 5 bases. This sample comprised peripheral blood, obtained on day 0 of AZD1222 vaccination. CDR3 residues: CASSQGWEQYF. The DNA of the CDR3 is TGTGCCAGCAGCCAGGGATGGGAGCAGTACTTC.